This record looks at one T cell receptor beta chain sequence and its context. Its antigen is unknown. The time point: persistent/refractory GD, antithyroid drugs over 5 years with positive TRAb. The TCR library used RNA extracted from PBMCs. This record comes from a study of regulatory T cells in long-lasting Graves disease. With iRepertoire HTBI primers and Arm-PCR of CDR3 regions, TCR beta libraries were built. Original processing methods: Spanning all samples, the identified segments comprised roughly 66 TRBV and around 13 TRBJ. MiXCR was run by TCRdb on the multiplex PCR reads, yielding one entry per CDR3 protein. The V and J calls come from TCRdb's annotation, not from the publication. In the table there are 400,000 or so distinct CDR3 sequences, around a quarter of which are singletons. V lost 5 bases to trimming and J lost 0 bases, with 10 bases between them. This CDR3 contains 13 residues. Per germline, CDR1 GTSNPN and CDR2 SVGIG (reference sequence).

General study results and limits: Segments TRBV28, TRBJ1-2 and TRBJ2-5 showed preferential usage in persistent disease. Persistent Graves' patients had lower TCR diversity than newly diagnosed ones.

The sequencing used peripheral blood mononuclear cells (PBMCs), collected when the disease was refractory, from a patient treated with antithyroid drugs. The chain joins TRBV30 to TRBJ1-1; D gene uncertain. This TCR was sampled from a female donor with Graves disease. The CDR3 is CAWLRVLNTEAFF. The CDR3 DNA reads as TGTGCCTGGCTTAGAGTATTGAACACTGAAGCTTTCTTT.